At least ten counts were recorded for the clone carrying this T cell receptor beta chain. Its antigen remains unknown. There are 17 residues in the CDR3. Germline V lookup: CDR1 LGHNA, CDR2 YSLEER. V lost 4 bases, J lost 0 bases, and 17 bases lay in between. TCRdb re-called the 5' RACE reads with MiXCR, one entry per CDR3 protein. The sample yields fewer than 50,000 distinct CDR3 sequences, 7.3% seen once. This sample was taken from a study of T-cell memory formation after mild COVID-19. Across the whole study: Largely, the TCR clusters proved donor specific.

Overall study findings and caveats: The main location of contracting CD4+ clones was CM and EM, and that of contracting CD8+ clones was EMRA.

J is TRBJ2-3 and V is TRBV4-3, with D hard to call. Sequencing used PBMCs or a T cell subset sorted from them (not recorded which). The receptor's source is a man between 18 and 35 years old who had mild COVID-19 (a few samples of this study predate the infection). Cell type and time point are not known. The CDR3, as DNA: TGCGCCAGCAGCCTGCTCCCTCGAGCGAAGAGCACAGATACGCAGTATTTT. Its protein product is CASSLLPRAKSTDTQYF.